This TCR beta chain was documented in a study of blood T cell repertoires in COVID-19. Original processing notes: Amplification of reference gene primers was used by the study to estimate nucleated cell counts. TCRdb's table, derived via immunoSEQ multiplex PCR, lists solely in-frame clones and lacks some. V and J calls and clone size come straight from that table; D and trimming were deduced from the DNA. The data hold 160,000 or so clones, with roughly nine tenths observed a single time. The receptor comes from a woman aged 70-85 years with acute or convalescent COVID-19. What was sequenced was peripheral blood.

CDR3 sequence: CASSFPGVYNEQFF. CDR3 sequence (DNA): TGCGCCAGCAGCTTTCCAGGGGTCTACAATGAGCAGTTCTTC. The chain employs TRBV5-1 and TRBJ2-1; maybe TRBD1 (6 bases). The V and J ends lost 2 bases and 3 bases respectively, with 9 bases between them. Germline CDR1 is SGHRS and CDR2 is YFSETQ. The CDR3 contains 14 residues.